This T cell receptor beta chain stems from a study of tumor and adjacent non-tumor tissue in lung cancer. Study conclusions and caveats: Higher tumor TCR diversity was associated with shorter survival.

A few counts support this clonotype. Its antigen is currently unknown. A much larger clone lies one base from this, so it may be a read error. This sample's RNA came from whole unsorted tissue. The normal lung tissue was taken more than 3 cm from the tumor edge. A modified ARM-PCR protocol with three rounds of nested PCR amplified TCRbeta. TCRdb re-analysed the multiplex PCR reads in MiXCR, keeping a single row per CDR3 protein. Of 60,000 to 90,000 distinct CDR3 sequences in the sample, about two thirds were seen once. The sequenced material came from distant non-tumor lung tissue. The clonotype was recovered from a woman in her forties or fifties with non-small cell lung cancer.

CDR3 nucleotide sequence: TGTGCCTGCAGTGGGGACCCGGTCACTGAAGCTTTCTTT. Amino acids: CACSGDPVTEAFF. V usage is TRBV6-1 and J usage is TRBJ1-1; a possible D gene is TRBD1 (5 bases). This CDR3 has 13 residues. Germline V gene sequence: CDR1 MNHNS, CDR2 SASEGT.